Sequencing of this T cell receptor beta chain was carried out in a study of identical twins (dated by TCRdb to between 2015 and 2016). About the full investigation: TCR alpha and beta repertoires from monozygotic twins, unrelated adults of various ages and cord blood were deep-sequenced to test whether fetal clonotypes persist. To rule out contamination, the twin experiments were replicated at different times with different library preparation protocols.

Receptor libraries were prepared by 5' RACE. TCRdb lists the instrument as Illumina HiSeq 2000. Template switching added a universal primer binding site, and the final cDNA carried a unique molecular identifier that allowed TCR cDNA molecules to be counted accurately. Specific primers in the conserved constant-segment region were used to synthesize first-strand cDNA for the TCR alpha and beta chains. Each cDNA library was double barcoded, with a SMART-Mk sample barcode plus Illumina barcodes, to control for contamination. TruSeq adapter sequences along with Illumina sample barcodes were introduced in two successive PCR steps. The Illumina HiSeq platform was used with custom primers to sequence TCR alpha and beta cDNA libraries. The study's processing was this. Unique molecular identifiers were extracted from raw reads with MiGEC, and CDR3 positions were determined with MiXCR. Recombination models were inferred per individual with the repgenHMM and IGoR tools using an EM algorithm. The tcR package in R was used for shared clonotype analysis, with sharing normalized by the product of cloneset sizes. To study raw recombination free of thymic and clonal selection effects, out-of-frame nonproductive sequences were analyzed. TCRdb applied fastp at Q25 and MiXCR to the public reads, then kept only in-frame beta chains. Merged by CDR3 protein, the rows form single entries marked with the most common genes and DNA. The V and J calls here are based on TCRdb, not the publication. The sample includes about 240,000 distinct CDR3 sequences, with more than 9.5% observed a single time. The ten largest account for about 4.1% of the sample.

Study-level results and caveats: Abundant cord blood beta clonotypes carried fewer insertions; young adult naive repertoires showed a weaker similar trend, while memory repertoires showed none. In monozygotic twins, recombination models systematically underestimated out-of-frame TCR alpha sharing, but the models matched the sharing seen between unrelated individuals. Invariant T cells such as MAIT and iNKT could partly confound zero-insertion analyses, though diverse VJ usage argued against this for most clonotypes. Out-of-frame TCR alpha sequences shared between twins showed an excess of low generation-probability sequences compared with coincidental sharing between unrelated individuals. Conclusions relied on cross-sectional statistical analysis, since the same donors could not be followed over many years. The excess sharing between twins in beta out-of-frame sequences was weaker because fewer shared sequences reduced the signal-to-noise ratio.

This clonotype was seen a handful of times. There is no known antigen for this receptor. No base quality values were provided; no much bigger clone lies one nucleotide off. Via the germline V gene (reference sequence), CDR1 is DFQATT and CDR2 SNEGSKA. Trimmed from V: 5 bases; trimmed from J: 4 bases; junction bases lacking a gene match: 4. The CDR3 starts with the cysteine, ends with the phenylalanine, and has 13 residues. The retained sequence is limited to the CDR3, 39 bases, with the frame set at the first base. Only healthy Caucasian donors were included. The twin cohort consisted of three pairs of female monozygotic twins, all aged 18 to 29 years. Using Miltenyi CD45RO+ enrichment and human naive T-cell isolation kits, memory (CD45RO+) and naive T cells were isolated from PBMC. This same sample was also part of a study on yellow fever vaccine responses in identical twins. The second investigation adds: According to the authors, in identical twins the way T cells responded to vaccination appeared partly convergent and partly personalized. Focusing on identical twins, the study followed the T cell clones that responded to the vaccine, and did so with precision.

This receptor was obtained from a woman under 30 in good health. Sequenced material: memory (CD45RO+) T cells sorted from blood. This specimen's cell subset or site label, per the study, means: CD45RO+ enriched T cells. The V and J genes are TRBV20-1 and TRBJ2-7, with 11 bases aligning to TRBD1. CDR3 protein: CSAWGQGGYEQYF. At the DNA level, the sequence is TGCAGTGCTTGGGGACAGGGGGGATACGAGCAGTACTTC.